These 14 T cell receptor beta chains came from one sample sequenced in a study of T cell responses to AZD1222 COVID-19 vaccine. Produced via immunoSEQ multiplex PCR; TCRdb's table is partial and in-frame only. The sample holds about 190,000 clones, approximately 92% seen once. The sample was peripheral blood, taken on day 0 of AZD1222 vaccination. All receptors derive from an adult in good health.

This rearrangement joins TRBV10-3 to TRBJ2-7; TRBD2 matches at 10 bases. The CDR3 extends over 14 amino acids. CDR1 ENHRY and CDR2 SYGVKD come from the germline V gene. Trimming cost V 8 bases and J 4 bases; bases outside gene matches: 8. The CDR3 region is CAISAGGQRYEQYF. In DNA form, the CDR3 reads TGTGCCATCTCAGCGGGGGGGCAGAGATACGAGCAGTACTTC.

DNA for the CDR3: TGTGCCACCAGTGATGTGGACAGTTCATACAATGAGCAGTTCTTC. This gives the protein CATSDVDSSYNEQFF. The V and J genes are TRBV24-1 and TRBJ2-1; D might be TRBD1 (6 bases). In germline, CDR1 is KGHDR, CDR2 SFDVKD. The CDR3 is 15 amino acids. V lost 3 bases and J lost 4, with 12 bases in between.

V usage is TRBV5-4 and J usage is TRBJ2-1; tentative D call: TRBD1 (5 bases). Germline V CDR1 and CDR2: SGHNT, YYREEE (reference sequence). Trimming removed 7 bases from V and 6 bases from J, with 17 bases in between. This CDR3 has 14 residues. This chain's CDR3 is CASSQGGNINEQFF. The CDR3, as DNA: TGTGCCAGCTCGCAGGGCGGAAACATCAATGAGCAGTTCTTC. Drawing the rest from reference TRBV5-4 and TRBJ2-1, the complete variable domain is ETGVTQSPTHLIKTRGQQVTLRCSSQSGHNTVSWYQQALGQGPQFIFQYYREEENGRGNFPPRFSGLQFPNYSSELNVNALELDDSALYLCASSQGGNINEQFFGPGTRLTVL.

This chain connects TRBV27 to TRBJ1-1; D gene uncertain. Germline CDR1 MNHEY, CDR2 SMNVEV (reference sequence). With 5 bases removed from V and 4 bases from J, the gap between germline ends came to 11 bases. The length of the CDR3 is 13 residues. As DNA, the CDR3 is TGTGCCAGCAGTCTCGAGCTACGCACTGAAGCTTTCTTT. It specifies CASSLELRTEAFF.

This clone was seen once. The CDR3 bases are TGTGCCAGCAGCGAAGGCGACAGGCCGGGACAGCCCCAGCATTTT. This sequence encodes CASSEGDRPGQPQHF. This chain uses TRBV3-1 (or the pseudogene TRBV3-2) with TRBJ1-5, with D perhaps TRBD1 (6 bases). Between the trimmed V and J ends, which lost 5 bases and 7 bases, there was a span of 18 bases. CDR1 and CDR2 from the germline V gene are LGHDT and YNNKEL (reference sequence). This CDR3 region has 15 residues.

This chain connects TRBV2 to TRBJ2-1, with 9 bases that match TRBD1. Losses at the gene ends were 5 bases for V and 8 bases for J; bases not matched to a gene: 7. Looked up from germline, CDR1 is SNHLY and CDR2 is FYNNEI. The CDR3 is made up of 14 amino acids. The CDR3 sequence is CASSSGTGLDEQFF. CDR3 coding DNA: TGTGCCAGCAGTTCCGGGACAGGGCTAGATGAGCAGTTCTTC.

CDR3 region: CASSLARNYGYTF. The CDR3 DNA follows: TGTGCCAGCAGTTTGGCCAGGAACTATGGCTACACCTTC. V gene TRBV27 combines with J gene TRBJ1-2; no reliable D call. V shed 3 bases and J shed 2 bases, with 7 bases lying between them. Germline loops: CDR1 MNHEY, CDR2 SMNVEV (reference sequence). The CDR3 length is 13 residues.

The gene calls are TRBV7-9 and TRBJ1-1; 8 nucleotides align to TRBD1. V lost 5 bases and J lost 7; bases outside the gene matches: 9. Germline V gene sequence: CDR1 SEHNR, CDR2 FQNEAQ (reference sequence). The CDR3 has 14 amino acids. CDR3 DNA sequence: TGTGCCAGCAGCCCCCGACAGGGGAAGAGTGAAGCTTTCTTT. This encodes CASSPRQGKSEAFF.

This CDR3 reads CSASSGIAPPNTEAFF. The CDR3 DNA reads as TGCAGTGCTAGTTCGGGGATAGCTCCCCCGAACACTGAAGCTTTCTTT. J is TRBJ1-1 and V is TRBV20-1; D not certain. V was pared by 3 bases and J by 1 base, with 18 bases between. This CDR3 comprises 16 residues. Germline CDR1 is DFQATT and CDR2 is SNEGSKA (reference sequence).

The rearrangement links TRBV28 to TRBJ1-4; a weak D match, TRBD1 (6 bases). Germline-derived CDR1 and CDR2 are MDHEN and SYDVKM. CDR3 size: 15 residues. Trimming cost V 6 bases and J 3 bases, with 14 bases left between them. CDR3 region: CASRVETGSNEKLFF. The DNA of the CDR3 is TGTGCCAGCAGAGTAGAAACAGGGTCTAATGAAAAACTGTTTTTT.

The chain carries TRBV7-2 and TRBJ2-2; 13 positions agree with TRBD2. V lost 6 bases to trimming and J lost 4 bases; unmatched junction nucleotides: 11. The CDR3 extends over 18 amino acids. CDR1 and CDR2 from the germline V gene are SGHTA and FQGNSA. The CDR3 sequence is CASSSGTSGTSLTGELFF. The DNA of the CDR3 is TGTGCCAGCAGTTCCGGGACTAGCGGGACATCCCTCACCGGGGAGCTGTTTTTT.

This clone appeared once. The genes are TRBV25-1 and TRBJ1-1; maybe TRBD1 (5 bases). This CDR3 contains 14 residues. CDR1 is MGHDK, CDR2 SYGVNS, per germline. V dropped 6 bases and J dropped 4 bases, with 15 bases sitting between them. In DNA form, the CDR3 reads TGTGCCAGCAGGGGGACCCTCCGGGGCACTGAAGCTTTCTTT. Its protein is CASRGTLRGTEAFF.

CDR3 sequence (DNA): TGCAGCGTTGAAGATCGAAAGGGCTACGAGCAGTACTTC. Translating gives CSVEDRKGYEQYF. The rearrangement links TRBV29-1 to TRBJ2-7; D gene uncertain. Germline CDR1 is SQVTM and CDR2 is ANQGSEA. The CDR3 runs 13 residues. Trimming removed 0 bases at V and 3 bases at J, with 9 bases between.

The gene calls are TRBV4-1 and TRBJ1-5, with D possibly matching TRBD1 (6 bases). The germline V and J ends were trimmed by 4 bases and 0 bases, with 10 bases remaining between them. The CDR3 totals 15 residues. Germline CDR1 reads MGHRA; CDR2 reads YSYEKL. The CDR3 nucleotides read TGCGCCAGCAGCCCGTACAGGGATAGCAATCAGCCCCAGCATTTT. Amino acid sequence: CASSPYRDSNQPQHF.